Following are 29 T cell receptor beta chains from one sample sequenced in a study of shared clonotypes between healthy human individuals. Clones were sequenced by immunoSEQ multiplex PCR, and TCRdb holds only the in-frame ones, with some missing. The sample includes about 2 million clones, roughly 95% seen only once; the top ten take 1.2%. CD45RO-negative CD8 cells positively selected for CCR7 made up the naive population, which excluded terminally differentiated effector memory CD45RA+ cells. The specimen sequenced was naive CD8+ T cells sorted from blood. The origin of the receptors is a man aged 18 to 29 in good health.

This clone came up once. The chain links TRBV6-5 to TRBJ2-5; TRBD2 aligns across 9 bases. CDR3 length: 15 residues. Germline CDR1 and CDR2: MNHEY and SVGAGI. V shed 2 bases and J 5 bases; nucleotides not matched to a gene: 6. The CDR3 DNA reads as TGTGCCAGCAGTTACGAAGCGGGGGGCGGCGAGACCCAGTACTTC. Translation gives CASSYEAGGGETQYF.

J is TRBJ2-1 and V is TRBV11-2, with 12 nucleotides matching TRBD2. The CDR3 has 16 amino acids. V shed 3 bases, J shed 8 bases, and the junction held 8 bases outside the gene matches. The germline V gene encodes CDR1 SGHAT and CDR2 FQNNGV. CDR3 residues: CASSFLAGGPWDEQFF. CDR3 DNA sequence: TGTGCCAGCAGCTTTCTAGCGGGAGGGCCTTGGGATGAGCAGTTCTTC.

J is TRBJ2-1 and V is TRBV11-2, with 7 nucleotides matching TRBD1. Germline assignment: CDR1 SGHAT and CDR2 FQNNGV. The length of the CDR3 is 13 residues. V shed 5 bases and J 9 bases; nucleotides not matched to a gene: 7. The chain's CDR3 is CASSLLTGSEQFF. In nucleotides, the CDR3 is TGTGCCAGCAGCCTACTGACAGGGAGTGAGCAGTTCTTC.

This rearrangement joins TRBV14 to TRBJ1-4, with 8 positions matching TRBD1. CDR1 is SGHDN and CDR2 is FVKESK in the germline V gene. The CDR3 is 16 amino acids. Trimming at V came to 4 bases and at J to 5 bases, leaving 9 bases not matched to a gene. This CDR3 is CASSPTGTGVNEKLFF. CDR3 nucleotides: TGTGCCAGCAGCCCCACCGGGACAGGTGTAAATGAAAAACTGTTTTTT.

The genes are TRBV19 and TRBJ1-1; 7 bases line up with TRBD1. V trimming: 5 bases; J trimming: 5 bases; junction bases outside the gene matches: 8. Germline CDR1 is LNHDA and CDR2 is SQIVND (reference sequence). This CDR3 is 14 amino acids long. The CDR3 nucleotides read TGTGCCAGTAGTGGACAGGAGGGAACGACTGAAGCTTTCTTT. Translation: CASSGQEGTTEAFF. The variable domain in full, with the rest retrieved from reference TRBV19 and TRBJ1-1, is DGGITQSPKYLFRKEGQNVTLSCEQNLNHDAMYWYRQDPGQGLRLIYYSQIVNDFQKGDIAEGYSVSREKKESFPLTVTSAQKNPTAFYLCASSGQEGTTEAFFGQGTRLTVV.

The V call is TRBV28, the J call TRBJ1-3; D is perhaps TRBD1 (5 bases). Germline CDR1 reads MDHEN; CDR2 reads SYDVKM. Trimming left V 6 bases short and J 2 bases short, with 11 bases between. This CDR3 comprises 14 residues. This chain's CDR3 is CASSFGGTGNTIYF. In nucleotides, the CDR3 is TGTGCCAGCAGCTTCGGGGGGACTGGAAACACCATATATTTT.

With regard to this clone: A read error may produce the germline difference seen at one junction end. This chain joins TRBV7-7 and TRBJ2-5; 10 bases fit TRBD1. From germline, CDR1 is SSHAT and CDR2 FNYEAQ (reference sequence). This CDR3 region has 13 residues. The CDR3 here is CASSLGQGGTQYF. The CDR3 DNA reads TGTGCTAGCAGCTTAGGACAGGGGGGGACCCAGTACTTC.

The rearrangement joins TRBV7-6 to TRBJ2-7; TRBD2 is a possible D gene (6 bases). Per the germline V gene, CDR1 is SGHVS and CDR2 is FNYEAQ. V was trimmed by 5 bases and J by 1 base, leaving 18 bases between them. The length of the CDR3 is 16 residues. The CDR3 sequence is CASSPGSAGGSYEQYF. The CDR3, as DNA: TGTGCCAGCAGCCCAGGGTCGGCAGGAGGGTCCTACGAGCAGTACTTC.

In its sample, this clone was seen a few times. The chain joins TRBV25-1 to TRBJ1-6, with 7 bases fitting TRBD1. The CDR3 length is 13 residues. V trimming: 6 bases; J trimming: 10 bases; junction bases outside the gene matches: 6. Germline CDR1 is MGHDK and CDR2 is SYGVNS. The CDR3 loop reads CASSRTGPSPLHF. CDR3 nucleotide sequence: TGTGCCAGCAGCAGGACAGGACCCTCACCCCTCCACTTT. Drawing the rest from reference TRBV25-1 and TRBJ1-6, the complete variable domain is EADIYQTPRYLVIGTGKKITLECSQTMGHDKMYWYQQDPGMELHLIHYSYGVNSTEKGDLSSESTVSRIRTEHFPLTLESARPSHTSQYLCASSRTGPSPLHFGNGTRLTVT.

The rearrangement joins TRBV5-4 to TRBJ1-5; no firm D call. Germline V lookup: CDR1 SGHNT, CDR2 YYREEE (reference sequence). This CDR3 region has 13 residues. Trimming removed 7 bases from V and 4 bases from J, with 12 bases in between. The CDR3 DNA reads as TGTGCCAGCGGAATCGGGCCGAATCAGCCCCAGCATTTT. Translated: CASGIGPNQPQHF. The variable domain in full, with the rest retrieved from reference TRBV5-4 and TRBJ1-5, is ETGVTQSPTHLIKTRGQQVTLRCSSQSGHNTVSWYQQALGQGPQFIFQYYREEENGRGNFPPRFSGLQFPNYSSELNVNALELDDSALYLCASGIGPNQPQHFGDGTRLSIL.

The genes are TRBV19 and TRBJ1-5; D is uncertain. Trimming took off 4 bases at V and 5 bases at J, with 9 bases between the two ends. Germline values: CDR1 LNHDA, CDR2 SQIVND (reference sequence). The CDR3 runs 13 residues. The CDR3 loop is CASSTPLHQPQHF. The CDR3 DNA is TGTGCCAGTAGTACACCGTTGCATCAGCCCCAGCATTTT.

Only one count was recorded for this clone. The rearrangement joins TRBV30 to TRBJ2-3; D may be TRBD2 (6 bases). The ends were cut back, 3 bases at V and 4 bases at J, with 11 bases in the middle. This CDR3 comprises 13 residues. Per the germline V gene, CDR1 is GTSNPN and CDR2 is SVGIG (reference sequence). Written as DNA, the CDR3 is TGTGCCTGGAGCGTACTAGCTTCAGATACGCAGTATTTT. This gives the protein CAWSVLASDTQYF.

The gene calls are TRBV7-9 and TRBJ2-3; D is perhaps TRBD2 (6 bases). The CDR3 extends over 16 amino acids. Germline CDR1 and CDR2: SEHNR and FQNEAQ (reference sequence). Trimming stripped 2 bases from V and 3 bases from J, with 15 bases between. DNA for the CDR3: TGTGCCAGCAGCTTATCTCCGGGAGAAGGGACAGATACGCAGTATTTT. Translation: CASSLSPGEGTDTQYF.

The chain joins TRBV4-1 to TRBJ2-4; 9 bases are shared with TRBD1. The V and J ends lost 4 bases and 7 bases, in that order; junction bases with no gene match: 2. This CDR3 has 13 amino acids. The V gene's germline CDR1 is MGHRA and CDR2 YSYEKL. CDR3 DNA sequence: TGCGCCAGCAGCCCAGGACAGGGGAACATTCAGTACTTC. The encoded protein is CASSPGQGNIQYF.

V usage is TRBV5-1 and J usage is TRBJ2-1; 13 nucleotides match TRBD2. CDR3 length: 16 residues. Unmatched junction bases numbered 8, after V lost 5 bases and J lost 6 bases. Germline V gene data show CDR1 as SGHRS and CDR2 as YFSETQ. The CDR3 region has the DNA TGCGCCAGCAGGCTACGACTAGCGGGAGGCGTCAATGAGCAGTTCTTC. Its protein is CASRLRLAGGVNEQFF. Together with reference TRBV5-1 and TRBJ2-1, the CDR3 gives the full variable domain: KAGVTQTPRYLIKTRGQQVTLSCSPISGHRSVSWYQQTPGQGLQFLFEYFSETQRNKGNFPGRFSGRQFSNSRSEMNVSTLELGDSALYLCASRLRLAGGVNEQFFGPGTRLTVL.

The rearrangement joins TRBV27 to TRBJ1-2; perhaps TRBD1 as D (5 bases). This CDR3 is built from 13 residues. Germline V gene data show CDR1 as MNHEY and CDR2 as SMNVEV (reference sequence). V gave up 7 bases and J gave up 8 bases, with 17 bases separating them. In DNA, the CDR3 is TGTGCCAGCAAAACTCCCGGGGGGTTGGGCTACACCTTC. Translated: CASKTPGGLGYTF.

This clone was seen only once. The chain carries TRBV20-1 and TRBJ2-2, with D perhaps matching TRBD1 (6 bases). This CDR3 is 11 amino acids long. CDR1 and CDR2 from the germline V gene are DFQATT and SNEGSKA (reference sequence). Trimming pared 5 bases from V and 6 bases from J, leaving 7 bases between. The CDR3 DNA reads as TGCAGTGCTGAGGGGGCCGGGGAGCTGTTTTTT. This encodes CSAEGAGELFF.

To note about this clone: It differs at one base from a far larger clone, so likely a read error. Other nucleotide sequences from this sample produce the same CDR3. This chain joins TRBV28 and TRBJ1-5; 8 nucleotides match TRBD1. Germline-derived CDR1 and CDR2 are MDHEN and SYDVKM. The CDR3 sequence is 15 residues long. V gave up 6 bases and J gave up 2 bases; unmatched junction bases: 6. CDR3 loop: CASSPTGAGNQPQHF. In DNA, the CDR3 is TGTGCCAGCAGCCCGACAGGGGCCGGCAATCAGCCCCAGCATTTT.

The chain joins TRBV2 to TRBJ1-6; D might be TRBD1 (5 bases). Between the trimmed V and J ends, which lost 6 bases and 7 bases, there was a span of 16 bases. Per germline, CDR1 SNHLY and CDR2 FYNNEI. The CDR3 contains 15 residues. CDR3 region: CASRSGREGNSPLHF. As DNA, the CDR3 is TGTGCCAGCAGAAGCGGACGGGAGGGGAATTCACCCCTCCACTTT.

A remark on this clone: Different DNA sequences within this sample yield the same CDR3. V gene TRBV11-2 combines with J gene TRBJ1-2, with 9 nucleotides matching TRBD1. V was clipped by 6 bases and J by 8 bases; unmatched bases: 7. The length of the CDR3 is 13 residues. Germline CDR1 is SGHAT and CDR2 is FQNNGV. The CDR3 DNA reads TGTGCCAGCAGTCCCGGACAGGGGTACGGCTACACCTTC. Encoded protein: CASSPGQGYGYTF.

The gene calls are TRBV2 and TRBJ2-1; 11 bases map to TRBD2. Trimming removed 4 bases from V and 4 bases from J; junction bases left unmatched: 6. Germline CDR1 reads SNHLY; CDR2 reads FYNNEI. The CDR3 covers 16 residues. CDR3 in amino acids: CASSAPSGGTYNEQFF. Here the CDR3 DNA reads TGTGCCAGCAGTGCCCCTAGCGGGGGGACATACAATGAGCAGTTCTTC.

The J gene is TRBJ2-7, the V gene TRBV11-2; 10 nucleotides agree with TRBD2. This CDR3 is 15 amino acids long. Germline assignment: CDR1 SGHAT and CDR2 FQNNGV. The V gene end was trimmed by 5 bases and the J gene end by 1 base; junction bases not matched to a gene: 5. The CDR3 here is CASSRSGGASYEQYF. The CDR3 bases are TGTGCCAGCAGCAGGAGCGGGGGGGCATCCTACGAGCAGTACTTC.

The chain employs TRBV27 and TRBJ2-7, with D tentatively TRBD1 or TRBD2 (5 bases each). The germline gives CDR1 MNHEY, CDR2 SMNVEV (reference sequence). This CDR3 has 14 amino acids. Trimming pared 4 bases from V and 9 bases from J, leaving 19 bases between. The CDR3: CASSSTIRDPRQYF. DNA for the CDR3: TGTGCCAGCAGTTCCACCATCAGGGACCCGAGGCAGTACTTC.

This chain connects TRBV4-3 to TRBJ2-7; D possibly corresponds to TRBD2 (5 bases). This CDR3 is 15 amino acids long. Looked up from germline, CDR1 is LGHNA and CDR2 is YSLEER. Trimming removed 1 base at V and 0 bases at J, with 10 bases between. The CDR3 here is CASSQARGPSYEQYF. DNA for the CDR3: TGCGCCAGCAGCCAAGCACGCGGGCCCTCCTACGAGCAGTACTTC.

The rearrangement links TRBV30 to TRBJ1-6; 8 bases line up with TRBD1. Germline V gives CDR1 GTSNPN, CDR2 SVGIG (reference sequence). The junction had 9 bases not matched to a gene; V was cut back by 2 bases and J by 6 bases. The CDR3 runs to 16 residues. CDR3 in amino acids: CAWSLGVQGVNSPLHF. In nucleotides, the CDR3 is TGTGCCTGGAGTCTTGGCGTACAGGGGGTTAATTCACCCCTCCACTTT.

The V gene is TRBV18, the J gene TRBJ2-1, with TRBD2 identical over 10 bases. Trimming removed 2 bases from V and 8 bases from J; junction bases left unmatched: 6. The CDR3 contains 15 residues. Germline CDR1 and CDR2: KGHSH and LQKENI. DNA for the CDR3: TGTGCCAGCTCACCAGCTAGCGGGAGTACGCATGAGCAGTTCTTC. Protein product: CASSPASGSTHEQFF.

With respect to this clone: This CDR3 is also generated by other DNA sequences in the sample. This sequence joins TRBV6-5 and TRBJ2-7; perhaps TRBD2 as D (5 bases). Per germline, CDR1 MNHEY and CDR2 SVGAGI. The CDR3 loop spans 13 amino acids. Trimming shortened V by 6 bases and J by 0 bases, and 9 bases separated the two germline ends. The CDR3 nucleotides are TGTGCCAGCAGCTTAACTAGCTCCTACGAGCAGTACTTC. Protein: CASSLTSSYEQYF.

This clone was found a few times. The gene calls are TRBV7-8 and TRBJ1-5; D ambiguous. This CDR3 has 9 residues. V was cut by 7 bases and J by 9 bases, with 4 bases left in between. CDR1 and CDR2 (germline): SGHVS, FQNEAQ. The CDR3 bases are TGTGCCAGCATTCCGCCCCAGCATTTT. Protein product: CASIPPQHF.

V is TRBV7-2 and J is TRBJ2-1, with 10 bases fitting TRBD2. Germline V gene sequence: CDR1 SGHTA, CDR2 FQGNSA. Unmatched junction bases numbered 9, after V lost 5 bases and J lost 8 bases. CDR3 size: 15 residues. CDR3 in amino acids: CASSPTPLAGDEQFF. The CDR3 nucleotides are TGTGCCAGCAGCCCAACCCCTCTAGCGGGGGATGAGCAGTTCTTC.